Listed below are T cell receptor beta chains from one sample, sequenced in a study of CD8 T cells in ankylosing spondylitis. Via MiXCR, TCRdb re-called the 5' RACE reads, giving one row per CDR3 protein. The table records fewer than 450,000 distinct CDR3 sequences, roughly a sixth of them present only once. Sequenced material: blood, either unsorted or a sorted T cell fraction (not recorded which). These receptors were collected from a male donor with ankylosing spondylitis. Both conserved end residues are part of each CDR3. D genes are given only for firm matches. Clone size is given for some rows only: seen once, a few or many times, or a class if the clone is expanded.

clone_size: many
v_call: TRBV12-3/TRBV12-4
d_call: TRBD2
j_call: TRBJ2-2
cdr3_nt: TGTGCCAGCAGGCGGGGGACCACGAACACCGGGGAGCTGTTTTTT
cdr3_aa: CASRRGTTNTGELFF

clone_size: few
v_call: TRBV9
d_call: TRBD2
j_call: TRBJ2-3
cdr3_nt: TGTGCCAGCAGCGTAGAGGGTAGCGGGAGTCCAGATACGCAGTATTTT
cdr3_aa: CASSVEGSGSPDTQYF

clone_size: few
v_call: TRBV12-3/TRBV12-4
d_call: TRBD1
j_call: TRBJ1-5
cdr3_nt: TGTGCCAGCAGTGACACAGGGGATCAGCCCCAGCATTTT
cdr3_aa: CASSDTGDQPQHF

clone_size: -
v_call: TRBV7-2
d_call: -
j_call: TRBJ2-5
cdr3_nt: TGTGCCAGCAGCTTAATCCCCGTGGGGACCCAGTACTTC
cdr3_aa: CASSLIPVGTQYF

clone_size: -
v_call: TRBV5-1
d_call: -
j_call: TRBJ1-4
cdr3_nt: TGCGCCAGCAGCTTTCGGGCGCTTAATGAAAAACTGTTTTTT
cdr3_aa: CASSFRALNEKLFF

clone_size: -
v_call: TRBV10-3
d_call: TRBD1
j_call: TRBJ2-7
cdr3_nt: TGTGCCACTCAGCCAGCCGAGACAGGGGGCCACGAGCAGTACTTC
cdr3_aa: CATQPAETGGHEQYF

clone_size: -
v_call: TRBV28
d_call: TRBD2
j_call: TRBJ2-3
cdr3_nt: TGTGCCAGCTGTGAGCTAGCGGCCGGCACAGATACGCAGTATTTT
cdr3_aa: CASCELAAGTDTQYF

clone_size: -
v_call: TRBV12-3/TRBV12-4
d_call: -
j_call: TRBJ2-5
cdr3_nt: TGTGCCAGCAGAACAGGGGACTACGGACAAGAGACCCAGTACTTC
cdr3_aa: CASRTGDYGQETQYF

clone_size: -
v_call: TRBV7-8
d_call: TRBD2
j_call: TRBJ2-1
cdr3_nt: TGTGCCAGCAGCTTAAGACTAGCGGGAGCGGATGAGCAGTTCTTC
cdr3_aa: CASSLRLAGADEQFF

clone_size: -
v_call: TRBV2
d_call: TRBD2
j_call: TRBJ2-2
cdr3_nt: TGTGCCAGCAGTGAATATCTCCTAGCGGGAGACACCGGGGAGCTGTTTTTT
cdr3_aa: CASSEYLLAGDTGELFF

clone_size: -
v_call: TRBV29-1
d_call: TRBD2
j_call: TRBJ2-5
cdr3_nt: TGCAGCGTTGTAGGGATGAGCGGGGGGCACCAAGAGACCCAGTACTTC
cdr3_aa: CSVVGMSGGHQETQYF

clone_size: -
v_call: TRBV2
d_call: -
j_call: TRBJ1-2
cdr3_nt: TGTGCCAGCAGTGAACAAGGGGACTATGGCTACACCTTC
cdr3_aa: CASSEQGDYGYTF

clone_size: few
v_call: TRBV6-2/TRBV6-3
d_call: -
j_call: TRBJ2-3
cdr3_nt: TGTGCCAGCAGTCGAACTTCGGACAGACAAGAAGATACGCAGTATTTT
cdr3_aa: CASSRTSDRQEDTQYF

clone_size: few
v_call: TRBV6-1
d_call: TRBD1
j_call: TRBJ2-7
cdr3_nt: TGTGCCAGCAGTGAGGACAGGCCTCCCTACGAGCAGTACTTC
cdr3_aa: CASSEDRPPYEQYF

clone_size: few
v_call: TRBV20-1
d_call: TRBD1
j_call: TRBJ1-5
cdr3_nt: TGCAGTGGAACGACAGGGATGAATCAGCCCCAGCATTTT
cdr3_aa: CSGTTGMNQPQHF

clone_size: -
v_call: TRBV20-1
d_call: -
j_call: TRBJ2-7
cdr3_nt: TGCAGTGCTACTACAGGGATCTACGAGCAGTACTTC
cdr3_aa: CSATTGIYEQYF

clone_size: -
v_call: TRBV7-9
d_call: TRBD1
j_call: TRBJ1-6
cdr3_nt: TGTGCCAGCAGCTTAGGGGACAGGGGCGATTCACCCCTCCACTTT
cdr3_aa: CASSLGDRGDSPLHF

clone_size: few
v_call: TRBV20-1
d_call: TRBD2
j_call: TRBJ2-1
cdr3_nt: TGCAGTGCCAAAGCGGGGGGACCCTACAATGAGCAGTTCTTC
cdr3_aa: CSAKAGGPYNEQFF

clone_size: many
v_call: TRBV5-1
d_call: TRBD2
j_call: TRBJ2-1
cdr3_nt: TGCGCCAGCAGCTTGGGACTAGCGGGAGGGACCGCCTACAATGAGCAGTTCTTC
cdr3_aa: CASSLGLAGGTAYNEQFF

clone_size: few
v_call: TRBV7-9
d_call: TRBD1
j_call: TRBJ1-5
cdr3_nt: TGTGCCAGCAGCTTAGGGACAGGGGTCGAAAGTCGTCAGCCCCAGCATTTT
cdr3_aa: CASSLGTGVESRQPQHF

clone_size: -
v_call: TRBV2
d_call: -
j_call: TRBJ1-2
cdr3_nt: TGTGCCACCGGGGGGGGATATGGCTACACCTTC
cdr3_aa: CATGGGYGYTF

clone_size: -
v_call: TRBV21-1
d_call: -
j_call: TRBJ2-2
cdr3_nt: TGTGCCAGCAGCTCCCGATCGGGCCGTAGGAACACCGGGGAGCTGTTTTTT
cdr3_aa: CASSSRSGRRNTGELFF

clone_size: few
v_call: TRBV4-2
d_call: -
j_call: TRBJ2-3
cdr3_nt: TGTGCCAGCAGCCAAGAAGGCGGTACAGACACAGATACGCAGTATTTT
cdr3_aa: CASSQEGGTDTDTQYF

clone_size: few
v_call: TRBV3-1
d_call: TRBD1
j_call: TRBJ1-5
cdr3_nt: TGTGCCAGCAGCCAAGACCCAGGGGGCAGCAATCAGCCCCAGCATTTT
cdr3_aa: CASSQDPGGSNQPQHF

clone_size: few
v_call: TRBV7-6
d_call: -
j_call: TRBJ2-3
cdr3_nt: TGTGCCAGCAGCCAAGACGCAGATACGCAGTATTTT
cdr3_aa: CASSQDADTQYF

clone_size: many
v_call: TRBV29-1
d_call: -
j_call: TRBJ1-2
cdr3_nt: TGCAGCGCCTCCGGGGGGAGGGGAGAAGCTAACTATGGCTACACCTTC
cdr3_aa: CSASGGRGEANYGYTF

clone_size: -
v_call: TRBV2
d_call: TRBD2
j_call: TRBJ2-2
cdr3_nt: TGTGCCAGCGGGGGGGACACCGGGGAGCTGTTTTTT
cdr3_aa: CASGGDTGELFF

clone_size: many
v_call: TRBV12-3/TRBV12-4
d_call: TRBD2
j_call: TRBJ2-1
cdr3_nt: TGTGCCAGCAGACAGACTAGCGGGTCCTACAATGAGCAGTTCTTC
cdr3_aa: CASRQTSGSYNEQFF

clone_size: many
v_call: TRBV10-3
d_call: TRBD1
j_call: TRBJ2-3
cdr3_nt: TGTGCCATCAGTTCGGGACAGGGCTATATGGATACGCAGTATTTT
cdr3_aa: CAISSGQGYMDTQYF

clone_size: few
v_call: TRBV27
d_call: -
j_call: TRBJ1-2
cdr3_nt: TGTGCCAGCACCTCCTTCGGGAGCGGCTACACCTTC
cdr3_aa: CASTSFGSGYTF

clone_size: many
v_call: TRBV12-3/TRBV12-4
d_call: -
j_call: TRBJ1-1
cdr3_nt: TGTGCCAGCAGTTTGGTCCCGGGTGAGGCGGAAGCTTTCTTT
cdr3_aa: CASSLVPGEAEAFF

clone_size: few
v_call: TRBV20-1
d_call: -
j_call: TRBJ1-5
cdr3_nt: TGCAGTGCTACTGCCGGGACTAAGGAACAACAGCCCCAGCATTTT
cdr3_aa: CSATAGTKEQQPQHF

clone_size: -
v_call: TRBV20-1
d_call: -
j_call: TRBJ1-1
cdr3_nt: TGCAGTGCTAGCCCGGACCGAAACACTGAAGCTTTCTTT
cdr3_aa: CSASPDRNTEAFF

clone_size: -
v_call: TRBV6-2/TRBV6-3
d_call: -
j_call: TRBJ2-2
cdr3_nt: TGTGCCAGCAGTCACTCCAAAAAAAACACCGGGGAGCTGTTTTTT
cdr3_aa: CASSHSKKNTGELFF

clone_size: few
v_call: TRBV6-1
d_call: -
j_call: TRBJ1-2
cdr3_nt: TGTGCCAGCAGTGACGGGACGGTCTATGGCTACACCTTC
cdr3_aa: CASSDGTVYGYTF

clone_size: -
v_call: TRBV3-1
d_call: TRBD2
j_call: TRBJ2-6
cdr3_nt: TGTGCCAGCAGCCAACGGGGGGTCGGGGCCAACGTCCTGACTTTC
cdr3_aa: CASSQRGVGANVLTF

clone_size: -
v_call: TRBV5-8
d_call: -
j_call: TRBJ1-6
cdr3_nt: TGTGCCAGCAGCTCCTGGGTCTCGTATAATTCACCCCTCCACTTT
cdr3_aa: CASSSWVSYNSPLHF

clone_size: -
v_call: TRBV6-2/TRBV6-3
d_call: -
j_call: TRBJ1-2
cdr3_nt: TGTGCCAGCACCCCGGAACAGAAGTTTGGTGGCACCTTC
cdr3_aa: CASTPEQKFGGTF

clone_size: once
v_call: TRBV7-2
d_call: -
j_call: TRBJ1-6
cdr3_nt: TGTGCCAGCAGCTTAGGTCAGGTCGGGGGTAATTCACCCCTCCACTTT
cdr3_aa: CASSLGQVGGNSPLHF

clone_size: few
v_call: TRBV7-9
d_call: TRBD1
j_call: TRBJ1-4
cdr3_nt: TGTGCCAGCAGCTTAGTGGGACAGGGGAATGAAAAACTGTTTTTT
cdr3_aa: CASSLVGQGNEKLFF

clone_size: few
v_call: TRBV5-1
d_call: -
j_call: TRBJ2-2
cdr3_nt: TGCGCCAGCAGAAAGGGAGTGGGGCAGCCCGGGGAGCTGTTTTTT
cdr3_aa: CASRKGVGQPGELFF

clone_size: once
v_call: TRBV19
d_call: -
j_call: TRBJ2-2
cdr3_nt: TGTGCCAGTCAAACCCAGGGGAACACCGGGGAGCTGTTTTTT
cdr3_aa: CASQTQGNTGELFF

clone_size: many
v_call: TRBV20-1
d_call: -
j_call: TRBJ2-3
cdr3_nt: TGCAGTGCCCATTGGGGGAGCACAGATACGCAGTATTTT
cdr3_aa: CSAHWGSTDTQYF

clone_size: many
v_call: TRBV7-8
d_call: -
j_call: TRBJ1-1
cdr3_nt: TGTGCCAGCAGCCCTCGAAGCTGGGACCCTGAAACTGAAGCTTTCTTT
cdr3_aa: CASSPRSWDPETEAFF

clone_size: many
v_call: TRBV5-1
d_call: TRBD2
j_call: TRBJ2-7
cdr3_nt: TGCGCCAGCAGCAGTACTAGCGGGATGAGCTCCTACGAGCAGTACTTC
cdr3_aa: CASSSTSGMSSYEQYF